A single count supports the clone carrying this T cell receptor (beta chain). Some clones are missing from TCRdb's copy, which holds only in-frame ones; the method was immunoSEQ multiplex PCR. This table holds over 200,000 clones, roughly 85% found once. The data were taken from a study of blood T cell repertoires in COVID-19. For the study at large: Spain, Italy and the United States supplied samples that represented acute and convalescent COVID-19.

Per germline, CDR1 SGHRS and CDR2 YFSETQ. There are 14 residues in the CDR3. The V and J ends lost 7 bases and 1 base, in that order; junction bases with no gene match: 6. The chain is built from TRBV5-1 and TRBJ2-3; 7 nucleotides line up with TRBD2. The clonotype originates from a young man who had recovered from COVID-19. Source material: peripheral blood. The CDR3 DNA is TGCGCCAGCCGGAGCGCGGGGGGCACAGATACGCAGTATTTT. This translates into CASRSAGGTDTQYF.